The 28 T cell receptor beta chains given below trace back to one sample, sequenced in a study of T-cell memory formation after mild COVID-19. TCRdb fed the 5' RACE reads into MiXCR, producing one record per CDR3 protein. This sample yields over 95,000 distinct CDR3 sequences, of which over 20% are seen a single time; about 42% belongs to the top ten. Specimen: PBMCs or a T cell subset sorted from them (not recorded which). The origin of the receptors is a man younger than 35 who had mild COVID-19 (a few samples of this study predate the infection). Cell type and time point are not known.

Only a few counts were recorded for this clonotype. The rearrangement joins TRBV28 to TRBJ2-7, with D unresolved. CDR1 is MDHEN, CDR2 SYDVKM, per germline. Trimming took 6 bases from V and 4 from J, leaving 10 bases between them. This CDR3 has 12 amino acids. The CDR3 sequence is CASSIGPYEQYV. The DNA for the CDR3 is TGTGCCAGCAGCATCGGACCTTACGAGCAGTACGTC.

This clonotype appeared once. J is TRBJ1-4 and V is TRBV7-9; D gene ambiguous. The V end lost 5 bases, the J end lost 4 bases, and 8 bases lay between the germline ends. The CDR3 contains 13 residues. The germline gives CDR1 SEHNR, CDR2 FQNEAQ (reference sequence). CDR3 sequence (DNA): TGTGCCAGCAGCAATTGGAGTAATGAAAAACTGTTTTTT. Translating gives CASSNWSNEKLFF.

This rearrangement joins TRBV7-2 to TRBJ2-7; the D call may be TRBD1 or TRBD2 (5 bases each). The V end lost 3 bases, the J end lost 2 bases, and 14 bases lay between the germline ends. Germline loops: CDR1 SGHTA, CDR2 FQGNSA. The CDR3 extends over 15 amino acids. The CDR3 here is CASSLLDGTPYEQYF. CDR3 sequence (DNA): TGTGCCAGCAGCTTGTTGGACGGGACGCCCTACGAGCAGTACTTC.

J is TRBJ2-4 and V is TRBV4-1; D possibly matches TRBD1 or TRBD2 (6 bases each). The CDR3 contains 14 residues. Trimming left V 1 base short and J 6 bases short, with 10 bases between. The germline V gene has CDR1 MGHRA and CDR2 YSYEKL. CDR3 amino acids: CASSQAGEVNIQYF. The CDR3 DNA is TGCGCCAGCAGCCAAGCAGGGGAGGTAAACATTCAGTACTTC.

In this sample, this clonotype turned up a few times. The rearrangement links TRBV6-2 or TRBV6-3 to TRBJ2-7, with TRBD1 matching over 7 bases. CDR3 length: 14 amino acids. Germline V gene data show CDR1 as MNHEY and CDR2 as SVGEGT. The junction had 5 bases not matched to a gene; V was cut back by 2 bases and J by 4 bases. This chain's CDR3 is CASSYPGTVYEQYF. The CDR3 nucleotides are TGTGCCAGCAGTTACCCTGGGACAGTTTACGAGCAGTACTTC.

In its sample, this clonotype was seen many times. The rearrangement links TRBV27 to TRBJ2-1; 8 bases are a match to TRBD2. In germline, CDR1 is MNHEY, CDR2 SMNVEV (reference sequence). With 0 bases clipped from V and 8 bases from J, the junction kept 6 bases outside the gene matches. This CDR3 is built from 15 residues. The CDR3 protein is CASSLSGPGGYEQFF. The CDR3 DNA reads as TGTGCCAGCAGTTTATCAGGCCCGGGGGGGTATGAGCAGTTCTTC.

The CDR3 DNA reads TGTGCCAGCAGCCTGTCGGGATCCGGATGGGAGCAGTACGTC. Amino acids: CASSLSGSGWEQYV. The chain recombines TRBV5-4 with TRBJ2-7, with D possibly matching TRBD2 (5 bases). Deletions cut 4 bases from V and 7 bases from J, with 18 bases between. The CDR3 has 14 residues. Germline V gene sequence: CDR1 SGHNT, CDR2 YYREEE (reference sequence).

This clonotype has more than one count but fewer than ten. This chain uses TRBV6-5 with TRBJ2-2, with D unresolved. The germline V gene encodes CDR1 MNHEY and CDR2 SVGAGI. The CDR3 runs to 13 residues. V lost 2 bases and J lost 5, with 6 bases in between. As DNA, the CDR3 is TGTGCCAGCAGTTACCAGTGGACCGGGGAGCTGTTTTTT. Amino acid sequence: CASSYQWTGELFF.

The chain couples TRBV15 to TRBJ2-1; D may be TRBD2 (6 bases). The germline CDR1 and CDR2 sequences are LNHNV and YYDKDF (reference sequence). V gave up 1 base and J gave up 0 bases, with 16 bases separating them. CDR3 size: 18 residues. CDR3 in amino acids: CATSRGHGEASSYNEQFF. The CDR3 DNA reads as TGTGCCACCAGCAGAGGTCACGGGGAGGCGAGCTCCTACAATGAGCAGTTCTTC.

This clonotype has only a few counts. The rearrangement uses TRBV5-1 and TRBJ2-3; D possibly uses TRBD1 or TRBD2 (5 bases each). The CDR3 spans 16 residues. CDR1 is SGHRS, CDR2 YFSETQ, per germline. The V and J ends lost 4 bases and 2 bases respectively, with 17 bases between them. The CDR3 region is CASSGAVRTYTDTQYF. CDR3 sequence (DNA): TGCGCCAGCAGCGGGGCGGTCCGGACTTACACAGATACGCAGTATTTT.

The table lists this clonotype with a count of one. The V call is TRBV4-3, the J call TRBJ1-4; D is uncertain. Trimming cost V 0 bases and J 7 bases, with 12 bases left between them. Germline V lookup: CDR1 LGHNA, CDR2 YSLEER. This CDR3 has 15 amino acids. This CDR3 is CASSQETRSGEKLFF. DNA of the CDR3: TGCGCCAGCAGCCAAGAAACAAGGAGCGGTGAAAAACTGTTTTTT.

The gene calls are TRBV7-6 and TRBJ2-7; 8 positions agree with TRBD1. Germline V gene sequence: CDR1 SGHVS, CDR2 FNYEAQ. The CDR3 loop spans 14 amino acids. Trimming took 4 bases from V and 5 from J; bases not matched to a gene: 7. The CDR3 DNA sequence: TGTGCCAGCAGCTCCGCGACAGGGGACAACGAGCAGTACTTC. Its protein product is CASSSATGDNEQYF.

This clonotype occurred a few times. The CDR3, as DNA: TGTGCCAGCAGCCCCCTAGCGGGAGGCAATGAGCAGTTCTTC. This codes for CASSPLAGGNEQFF. The chain employs TRBV7-2 and TRBJ2-1; 11 bases line up with TRBD2. V lost 5 bases to trimming and J lost 6 bases; unmatched junction nucleotides: 3. Germline CDR1 and CDR2: SGHTA and FQGNSA. This CDR3 has 14 residues.

This clonotype has a handful of counts. The chain uses TRBV7-2 and TRBJ2-3, with a possible D match to TRBD2 (6 bases). Germline-derived CDR1 and CDR2 are SGHTA and FQGNSA. The CDR3 contains 16 residues. V was trimmed by 5 bases and J by 2 bases, leaving 17 bases between them. The CDR3 nucleotides read TGTGCCAGCAGCGCCGTAGAAGGGCGGGACACAGATACGCAGTATTTT. Protein product: CASSAVEGRDTDTQYF.

This clonotype has only a few counts. The CDR3 here is CASSLGVWGLGETQYF. In DNA form, the CDR3 reads TGTGCCAGCAGCTTAGGGGTGTGGGGGTTAGGGGAGACCCAGTACTTC. The genes are TRBV7-2 and TRBJ2-5, with D perhaps assigned TRBD1 or TRBD2 (5 bases each). Trimming took 1 base from V and 5 from J, leaving 17 bases between them. CDR3 length: 16 amino acids. The germline V gene encodes CDR1 SGHTA and CDR2 FQGNSA.

Only a few counts were recorded for this clonotype. The chain combines TRBV18 with TRBJ1-1; possibly TRBD1 for D (6 bases). Germline V gene lookup returns CDR1 KGHSH and CDR2 LQKENI. This CDR3 has 12 residues. Trimming shortened V by 7 bases and J by 4 bases, and 10 bases separated the two germline ends. CDR3 nucleotides: TGTGCCAGCTTAGGGGGTACCACTGAAGCTTTCTTT. Protein sequence: CASLGGTTEAFF. Variable domain in full (rest from reference TRBV18 and TRBJ1-1): NAGVMQNPRHLVRRRGQEARLRCSPMKGHSHVYWYRQLPEEGLKFMVYLQKENIIDESGMPKERFSAEFPKEGPSILRIQQVVRGDSAAYFCASLGGTTEAFFGQGTRLTVV.

The rearrangement uses TRBV5-4 and TRBJ1-2; D unclear. Germline V CDR1 and CDR2: SGHNT, YYREEE (reference sequence). With 3 bases removed from V and 6 bases from J, the gap between germline ends came to 12 bases. This CDR3 spans 13 amino acids. In DNA form, the CDR3 reads TGTGCCAGCAGCTGGACCCCCGCGGATGGCTACACCTTC. It encodes CASSWTPADGYTF.

This chain links TRBV6-5 with TRBJ1-6; D call uncertain. There are 14 residues in the CDR3. Between the trimmed V and J ends, which lost 3 bases and 5 bases, there was a span of 8 bases. The germline CDR1 and CDR2 sequences are MNHEY and SVGAGI. The DNA for the CDR3 is TGTGCCAGCAGTTATCGATTGGATAATTCACCCCTCCACTTT. Its translation is CASSYRLDNSPLHF.

The V call is TRBV12-5, the J call TRBJ2-2; D possibly corresponds to TRBD1 (5 bases). CDR3 size: 18 residues. Trimming took 3 bases from V and 7 from J, leaving 24 bases between them. Germline V gene lookup returns CDR1 LGHNT and CDR2 FRNRAP. In DNA form, the CDR3 reads TGTGCTAGTGGTTTTTCCATCGGCAAGGGGCAGTATGGCGGGGAGCTGTTTTTT. This codes for CASGFSIGKGQYGGELFF.

This clonotype occurred many times. The CDR3 loop reads CASSEGHSTDTQYF. The CDR3 bases are TGTGCCAGCAGTGAGGGACACAGCACAGATACGCAGTATTTT. The genes are TRBV6-1 and TRBJ2-3; the D gene is possibly TRBD1 (6 bases). The CDR3 contains 14 residues. Germline V gives CDR1 MNHNS, CDR2 SASEGT. Deletions cut 3 bases from V and 0 bases from J, with 7 bases between.

The genes are TRBV9 and TRBJ1-5; TRBD1 might be the D (5 bases). The germline V gene encodes CDR1 SGDLS and CDR2 YYNGEE. This CDR3 has 15 amino acids. Trimming left V 0 bases short and J 0 bases short, with 7 bases between. The CDR3 region is CASSVEGYSNQPQHF. The CDR3 DNA is TGTGCCAGCAGCGTAGAGGGGTATAGCAATCAGCCCCAGCATTTT.

The chain uses TRBV29-1 and TRBJ1-1, with D unclear. This CDR3 has 14 amino acids. V shed 5 bases and J shed 1 base, with 14 bases lying between them. CDR1 SQVTM and CDR2 ANQGSEA come from the germline V gene. Here the CDR3 DNA reads TGCAGCGTTTCCCGCGAATGGGGGAACACTGAAGCTTTCTTT. Protein sequence: CSVSREWGNTEAFF.

The chain couples TRBV29-1 to TRBJ2-7, with 7 bases matching TRBD1. This CDR3 contains 13 residues. Unmatched junction bases numbered 8, after V lost 6 bases and J lost 3 bases. Looked up from germline, CDR1 is SQVTM and CDR2 is ANQGSEA. The CDR3 nucleotides read TGCAGCGTCGAGGGGGCAGGAGACTACGAGCAGTACTTC. Amino acids: CSVEGAGDYEQYF.

The chain employs TRBV2 and TRBJ1-2, with 10 bases lining up with TRBD1. The germline V gene encodes CDR1 SNHLY and CDR2 FYNNEI. The CDR3 runs 15 residues. J gave up 2 bases and V 8 bases, and 8 bases lay outside the gene matches. The CDR3 DNA follows: TGTGCCAGCGATTTCCCGGGACAGGGGAACTATGGCTACACCTTC. Translated, it gives CASDFPGQGNYGYTF.

In its sample, this clonotype was seen a few times. The chain links TRBV6-5 to TRBJ2-1; the match to TRBD1 covers 7 bases. The CDR3 sequence is 15 residues long. J lost 10 bases, V lost 2 bases, and 11 bases had no gene match. Germline-derived CDR1 and CDR2 are MNHEY and SVGAGI. The CDR3 is CASSYTGQVFREQFF. The CDR3, as DNA: TGTGCCAGCAGTTACACCGGACAGGTTTTCAGGGAGCAGTTCTTC.

The sample holds many counts of this clonotype. The genes are TRBV12-3 or TRBV12-4 and TRBJ2-7; TRBD1 matches 8 bases. The CDR3 runs 14 residues. V trimming: 6 bases; J trimming: 4 bases; junction bases outside the gene matches: 8. The CDR3 here is CASSTGTGFYEQYF. Here the CDR3 DNA reads TGTGCCAGCAGCACCGGGACAGGTTTTTACGAGCAGTACTTC.

The chain uses TRBV6-2 or TRBV6-3 and TRBJ2-1; 10 bases fit TRBD2. Germline lookup yields CDR1 MNHEY and CDR2 SVGEGT. The CDR3 covers 14 residues. V was clipped by 3 bases and J by 4 bases; unmatched bases: 0. CDR3 region: CASSYSGGYNEQFF. The CDR3 DNA reads TGTGCCAGCAGTTATAGCGGGGGGTACAATGAGCAGTTCTTC.

This clonotype was seen only a few times. The V and J genes are TRBV7-2 and TRBJ2-5; D is uncertain. V was clipped by 5 bases and J by 5 bases, with 12 bases between them. CDR3 length: 13 amino acids. The germline V gene has CDR1 SGHTA and CDR2 FQGNSA. The CDR3 is CASSPPAPETQYF. The CDR3 nucleotides read TGTGCCAGCAGCCCACCGGCCCCGGAGACCCAGTACTTC.